The present entry profiles one TCR beta chain with its context. Its antigen is not identified. The data derive from a study of T cells in localized non-small cell lung cancer. Broader study findings: Elevated blood T cell density was associated with longer overall survival.

The germline V gene has CDR1 SGHRS and CDR2 YFSETQ. This CDR3 contains 13 residues. V was shortened by 5 bases and J by 1 base, with 7 bases between the two germline ends. Using immunoSEQ multiplex PCR, the repertoire was profiled, and TCRdb retains in-frame clones only, with some absent. Among 25,000 to 35,000 clones listed, about nine tenths were seen once. The clonotype comes from a woman aged 40-69 years with stage I lung adenocarcinoma. Sample: peripheral blood, taken before any cancer treatment. This chain joins TRBV5-1 and TRBJ1-3; D gene unclear. The CDR3 DNA reads as TGCGCCAGCAGGCCCTCTTCTGGAAACACCATATATTTT. The encoded protein is CASRPSSGNTIYF. The complete variable domain, with remaining parts taken from reference TRBV5-1 and TRBJ1-3, reads KAGVTQTPRYLIKTRGQQVTLSCSPISGHRSVSWYQQTPGQGLQFLFEYFSETQRNKGNFPGRFSGRQFSNSRSEMNVSTLELGDSALYLCASRPSSGNTIYFGEGSWLTVV.